One and the same sample provided the 31 T cell receptor beta chains below, sequenced in a study of blood T cell repertoires in COVID-19. Sequencing used immunoSEQ multiplex PCR; TCRdb keeps in-frame clones, though not all of them. The profile shows under 300,000 clones, 75% to 90% of them singletons. The sequencing sample was made of PBMCs or T cells enriched from blood (not recorded which). The receptors originated from a woman in her late teens or twenties who had recovered from COVID-19.

This clone has only one observation. This sequence joins TRBV5-1 and TRBJ1-4; 8 bases match TRBD1. The CDR3 sequence is 16 residues long. CDR1 and CDR2 (germline): SGHRS, YFSETQ. V gave up 0 bases and J gave up 7 bases; unmatched junction bases: 8. The CDR3 loop reads CASSLATTGVVEKLFF. In nucleotides, the CDR3 is TGCGCCAGCAGCTTGGCCACGACAGGGGTCGTTGAAAAACTGTTTTTT. The full variable domain, its missing parts supplied by reference TRBV5-1 and TRBJ1-4, is KAGVTQTPRYLIKTRGQQVTLSCSPISGHRSVSWYQQTPGQGLQFLFEYFSETQRNKGNFPGRFSGRQFSNSRSEMNVSTLELGDSALYLCASSLATTGVVEKLFFGSGTQLSVL.

This chain links TRBV4-2 with TRBJ2-2; D might be TRBD2 (5 bases). The CDR3 has 14 amino acids. With 4 bases removed from V and 6 bases from J, the gap between germline ends came to 12 bases. In germline, CDR1 is LGHNA, CDR2 YNFKEQ. DNA of the CDR3: TGTGCCAGCAGCCTGAGAACGGGGTCCGGGGAGCTGTTTTTT. Protein: CASSLRTGSGELFF.

CDR3 residues: CASSFGRDEKLFF. The CDR3 nucleotides read TGTGCCAGCAGTTTCGGCAGGGATGAAAAACTGTTTTTT. V gene TRBV28 combines with J gene TRBJ1-4, with TRBD1 as a possible D gene (5 bases). Per the germline V gene, CDR1 is MDHEN and CDR2 is SYDVKM. The CDR3 spans 13 residues. Trimming took off 3 bases at V and 6 bases at J, with 8 bases between the two ends.

The chain is built from TRBV6-5 and TRBJ2-5; 9 bases fit TRBD2. The junction had 3 bases not matched to a gene; V was cut back by 4 bases and J by 0 bases. From germline, CDR1 is MNHEY and CDR2 SVGAGI. This CDR3 comprises 15 residues. CDR3 in amino acids: CASSLAGAYQETQYF. Here the CDR3 DNA reads TGTGCCAGCAGTTTAGCGGGGGCTTACCAAGAGACCCAGTACTTC.

The J gene is TRBJ2-1, the V gene TRBV19, with TRBD1 matching 7 bases. Trimming took 4 bases from V and 0 from J; bases not matched to a gene: 6. The CDR3 runs 16 residues. CDR1 is LNHDA, CDR2 SQIVND, per germline (reference sequence). The CDR3 loop reads CASSTRQGRSYNEQFF. CDR3 bases: TGTGCCAGTAGTACGAGACAGGGTCGCTCCTACAATGAGCAGTTCTTC.

The J gene is TRBJ2-5, the V gene TRBV28, with a weak D call TRBD2 (5 bases). CDR1 and CDR2 from the germline V gene are MDHEN and SYDVKM. The CDR3 has 13 amino acids. Between the trimmed V and J ends, which lost 2 bases and 5 bases, there was a span of 9 bases. CDR3 residues: CASSLRGWETQYF. DNA of the CDR3: TGTGCCAGCAGTTTACGGGGTTGGGAGACCCAGTACTTC.

The rearrangement joins TRBV7-9 to TRBJ1-5; 9 nucleotides match TRBD1. The V segment lost 8 bases and the J segment 2 bases; nucleotides outside the gene matches: 4. CDR1 is SEHNR and CDR2 is FQNEAQ in the germline V gene (reference sequence). The CDR3 spans 14 residues. CDR3 in DNA: TGTGCCAGCTCGCGGGACAGGGGCAATCAGCCCCAGCATTTT. This translates into CASSRDRGNQPQHF.

The chain recombines TRBV4-1 with TRBJ2-1, with TRBD2 matching over 7 bases. The V segment lost 1 base and the J segment 6 bases; nucleotides outside the gene matches: 3. The CDR3 has 14 amino acids. Germline CDR1 is MGHRA and CDR2 is YSYEKL. The CDR3 DNA is TGCGCCAGCAGCCAAGGGCCGGGAGGCAATGAGCAGTTCTTC. Amino acids: CASSQGPGGNEQFF.

The chain uses TRBV19 and TRBJ1-5, with TRBD1 identical over 8 bases. The CDR3 consists of 13 residues. The germline gives CDR1 LNHDA, CDR2 SQIVND (reference sequence). V lost 5 bases, J lost 6 bases, and 3 bases stayed unmatched. CDR3 amino acids: CASSADRVQPQHF. As DNA, the CDR3 is TGTGCCAGTAGTGCGGACAGGGTTCAGCCCCAGCATTTT.

The rearrangement links TRBV3-1 (or the pseudogene TRBV3-2) to TRBJ1-2; a weak D match, TRBD1 (6 bases). CDR3 length equals 16 residues. In germline, CDR1 is LGHDT, CDR2 YNNKEL (reference sequence). The V and J ends lost 1 base and 8 bases respectively, with 20 bases between them. The CDR3 sequence is CASSQAAFGGAGGYTF. The CDR3 nucleotides are TGTGCCAGCAGCCAAGCCGCTTTTGGGGGGGCGGGCGGCTACACCTTC.

The chain combines TRBV5-1 with TRBJ1-2, with D possibly matching TRBD1 (6 bases). This CDR3 has 12 amino acids. Per germline, CDR1 SGHRS and CDR2 YFSETQ. Between the trimmed V and J ends, which lost 4 bases and 8 bases, there was a span of 12 bases. CDR3 nucleotide sequence: TGCGCCAGCAGCGAACAGGGATCGGGCTACACCTTC. Amino acids: CASSEQGSGYTF. Variable domain in full (rest from reference TRBV5-1 and TRBJ1-2): KAGVTQTPRYLIKTRGQQVTLSCSPISGHRSVSWYQQTPGQGLQFLFEYFSETQRNKGNFPGRFSGRQFSNSRSEMNVSTLELGDSALYLCASSEQGSGYTFGSGTRLTVV.

V and J are TRBV30 and TRBJ1-1, with D unclear. Germline loops: CDR1 GTSNPN, CDR2 SVGIG (reference sequence). Deletions cut 2 bases from V and 10 bases from J, with 8 bases between. This CDR3 has 10 residues. The CDR3 region has the DNA TGTGCCTGGAGTAGAGGGAGAGCTTTCTTT. Translation gives CAWSRGRAFF.

The V gene is TRBV2, the J gene TRBJ2-2, with TRBD1 matching 9 bases. V lost 7 bases and J lost 2; bases outside the gene matches: 29. The CDR3 loop spans 23 amino acids. The germline V gene encodes CDR1 SNHLY and CDR2 FYNNEI. CDR3 in amino acids: CASKTLPFGSGTGKRPNTGELFF. DNA of the CDR3: TGTGCCAGCAAAACCCTCCCTTTTGGAAGCGGGACAGGGAAACGACCCAACACCGGGGAGCTGTTTTTT.

V usage is TRBV30 and J usage is TRBJ2-5; D unresolved. The CDR3 has 11 amino acids. The V gene's germline CDR1 is GTSNPN and CDR2 SVGIG (reference sequence). The V end was cut by 5 bases, the J end by 5 bases, with 9 bases between. CDR3 sequence (DNA): TGTGCCTGGGGGCTTGGGGAGACCCAGTACTTC. Protein: CAWGLGETQYF.

The chain combines TRBV7-2 with TRBJ1-1; 9 bases line up with TRBD1. The CDR3 extends over 15 amino acids. Trimming removed 3 bases from V and 8 bases from J; junction bases left unmatched: 10. From germline, CDR1 is SGHTA and CDR2 FQGNSA. In nucleotides, the CDR3 is TGTGCCAGCAGCTTGCGCTCCGGGACAGGGATAGAAGCTTTCTTT. This encodes CASSLRSGTGIEAFF.

The chain joins TRBV11-2 to TRBJ2-3; 8 bases match TRBD2. The CDR3 is 14 residues long. Germline assignment: CDR1 SGHAT and CDR2 FQNNGV. V was clipped by 0 bases and J by 7 bases; unmatched bases: 3. The CDR3 here is CASSLEAGVNTQYF. CDR3 sequence (DNA): TGTGCCAGCAGCTTAGAAGCGGGGGTAAATACGCAGTATTTT.

This clone was counted a single time. CDR3 sequence: CASSGYGTGGGQPQHF. CDR3 nucleotides: TGTGCCAGCAGCGGCTACGGGACAGGGGGCGGACAGCCCCAGCATTTT. V gene TRBV7-2 combines with J gene TRBJ1-5, with TRBD1 matching 12 bases. The CDR3 runs to 16 residues. V lost 5 bases and J lost 7; bases outside the gene matches: 9. In germline, CDR1 is SGHTA, CDR2 FQGNSA.

V usage is TRBV2 and J usage is TRBJ2-1, with D perhaps matching TRBD2 (6 bases). CDR1 SNHLY and CDR2 FYNNEI come from the germline V gene. The CDR3 extends over 13 amino acids. V was trimmed by 3 bases and J by 9 bases, leaving 12 bases between them. The CDR3 DNA reads as TGTGCCAGCAGTGAGGGACTGCTTCTTGAGCAGTTCTTC. Translation: CASSEGLLLEQFF. Drawing the rest from reference TRBV2 and TRBJ2-1, the complete variable domain is EPEVTQTPSHQVTQMGQEVILRCVPISNHLYFYWYRQILGQKVEFLVSFYNNEISEKSEIFDDQFSVERPDGSNFTLKIRSTKLEDSAMYFCASSEGLLLEQFFGPGTRLTVL.

This rearrangement joins TRBV28 to TRBJ1-6; 8 positions match TRBD1. CDR3 length equals 14 residues. V lost 6 bases and J lost 7; bases outside the gene matches: 5. CDR1 MDHEN and CDR2 SYDVKM come from the germline V gene. The CDR3 DNA is TGTGCCAGCAGGTCGGACAGGGTAAATTCACCCCTCCACTTT. This encodes CASRSDRVNSPLHF.

The chain uses TRBV5-1 and TRBJ2-3; TRBD1 aligns across 8 bases. V lost 1 base, J lost 1 base, and 8 bases stayed unmatched. The CDR3 loop spans 17 amino acids. Germline values: CDR1 SGHRS, CDR2 YFSETQ. CDR3 DNA: TGCGCCAGCAGCTTGCTAGGAGCAGGGGGCGGCACAGATACGCAGTATTTT. Protein sequence: CASSLLGAGGGTDTQYF.

The V gene is TRBV19, the J gene TRBJ1-1; D unresolved. The CDR3 totals 12 residues. With 7 bases removed from V and 0 bases from J, the gap between germline ends came to 6 bases. Germline CDR1 is LNHDA and CDR2 is SQIVND (reference sequence). CDR3 bases: TGTGCCAGTAACCGGGTGAACACTGAAGCTTTCTTT. This encodes CASNRVNTEAFF. Full variable domain (rest looked up from reference TRBV19 and TRBJ1-1): DGGITQSPKYLFRKEGQNVTLSCEQNLNHDAMYWYRQDPGQGLRLIYYSQIVNDFQKGDIAEGYSVSREKKESFPLTVTSAQKNPTAFYLCASNRVNTEAFFGQGTRLTVV.

The chain combines TRBV18 with TRBJ2-1, with 9 bases fitting TRBD2. After removal of 6 bases from V and 2 bases from J, the junction contained 8 bases not matched to a gene. The germline V gene has CDR1 KGHSH and CDR2 LQKENI. The CDR3 spans 16 residues. The CDR3 is CASSLAGTSTYNEQFF. The CDR3 coding sequence is TGTGCCAGCTCCCTTGCCGGGACTAGCACCTACAATGAGCAGTTCTTC.

V usage is TRBV5-1 and J usage is TRBJ1-2; D not resolved. Germline V gene lookup returns CDR1 SGHRS and CDR2 YFSETQ. The CDR3 contains 13 residues. Trimming pared 0 bases from V and 6 bases from J, leaving 9 bases between. The CDR3 DNA follows: TGCGCCAGCAGCTTGGATCCCGGGAATGGCTACACCTTC. Protein product: CASSLDPGNGYTF.

This clone turned up a few times. The chain uses TRBV19 and TRBJ1-3; D is unclear. V shed 11 bases and J shed 4 bases, with 18 bases lying between them. The CDR3 contains 14 residues. Germline-derived CDR1 and CDR2 are LNHDA and SQIVND (reference sequence). The CDR3, as DNA: TGTGCCTCTAGTCTAACGACTGGGGGAAACACCATATATTTT. It yields the protein CASSLTTGGNTIYF.

The rearrangement links TRBV5-1 to TRBJ1-2, with 7 nucleotides matching TRBD1. V trimming: 4 bases; J trimming: 3 bases; junction bases outside the gene matches: 6. The CDR3 contains 14 residues. Germline V gene data show CDR1 as SGHRS and CDR2 as YFSETQ. The CDR3 DNA sequence: TGCGCCAGCAGCACGGGGGACAGCCACTATGGCTACACCTTC. Protein product: CASSTGDSHYGYTF.

The chain carries TRBV7-9 and TRBJ1-3, with D possibly TRBD1 on 6 matching bases. CDR1 is SEHNR, CDR2 FQNEAQ, per germline (reference sequence). CDR3 length: 17 residues. V was cut by 0 bases and J by 4 bases, with 16 bases left in between. The CDR3 bases are TGTGCCAGCAGCTTAGCCCTGTCCGACAGGACGGGAAACACCATATATTTT. It is translated as CASSLALSDRTGNTIYF. The complete variable domain, with remaining parts taken from reference TRBV7-9 and TRBJ1-3, reads DTGVSQNPRHKITKRGQNVTFRCDPISEHNRLYWYRQTLGQGPEFLTYFQNEAQLEKSRLLSDRFSAERPKGSFSTLEIQRTEQGDSAMYLCASSLALSDRTGNTIYFGEGSWLTVV.

This chain connects TRBV19 to TRBJ2-2; 9 bases are shared with TRBD2. V was pared by 10 bases and J by 0 bases, with 9 bases of the junction left unmatched. The CDR3 extends over 16 amino acids. Germline-derived CDR1 and CDR2 are LNHDA and SQIVND (reference sequence). The CDR3 DNA reads TGTGCCACGAAGCGGGGGGCCAGTGCGAACACCGGGGAGCTGTTTTTT. Its translation is CATKRGASANTGELFF.

The chain is built from TRBV7-2 and TRBJ1-5; perhaps TRBD1 as D (6 bases). The V gene lost 2 bases and the J gene lost 4 bases, with 12 bases spanning the gap. The CDR3 is made up of 15 amino acids. The V gene's germline CDR1 is SGHTA and CDR2 FQGNSA. The CDR3: CASSLRGQHNQPQHF. In DNA, the CDR3 is TGTGCCAGCAGCTTAAGAGGACAGCATAATCAGCCCCAGCATTTT. Combining the CDR3 with reference TRBV7-2 and TRBJ1-5 gives the whole variable domain GAGVSQSPSNKVTEKGKDVELRCDPISGHTALYWYRQSLGQGLEFLIYFQGNSAPDKSGLPSDRFSAERTGGSVSTLTIQRTQQEDSAVYLCASSLRGQHNQPQHFGDGTRLSIL.

The chain employs TRBV2 and TRBJ2-7, with TRBD2 matching over 8 bases. V dropped 5 bases and J dropped 5; count of bases not matched to a gene: 14. Germline V gene data show CDR1 as SNHLY and CDR2 as FYNNEI. The CDR3 consists of 16 residues. CDR3 protein: CASSPKEILAAHEQYF. Here the CDR3 DNA reads TGTGCCAGCAGTCCAAAAGAAATACTAGCGGCCCACGAGCAGTACTTC. Based on the CDR3 plus reference TRBV2 and TRBJ2-7, the full variable domain is EPEVTQTPSHQVTQMGQEVILRCVPISNHLYFYWYRQILGQKVEFLVSFYNNEISEKSEIFDDQFSVERPDGSNFTLKIRSTKLEDSAMYFCASSPKEILAAHEQYFGPGTRLTVT.

The V gene is TRBV30, the J gene TRBJ2-3, with D perhaps TRBD2 (6 bases). The CDR3 contains 13 residues. Germline lookup yields CDR1 GTSNPN and CDR2 SVGIG (reference sequence). V was cut by 4 bases and J by 11 bases, with 19 bases left in between. CDR3 sequence: CAWTYFGQGGQYF. The CDR3 DNA reads as TGTGCCTGGACGTACTTTGGGCAGGGAGGGCAGTATTTT.

J is TRBJ2-4 and V is TRBV13, with 7 bases aligning to TRBD2. Trimming cost V 2 bases and J 3 bases; bases outside gene matches: 7. The CDR3 is made up of 16 amino acids. Germline loops: CDR1 PRHDT, CDR2 FYEKMQ (reference sequence). The CDR3 DNA is TGTGCCAGCAGCTTAAAGGCGGGGGACCGCAAAAACATTCAGTACTTC. Translation gives CASSLKAGDRKNIQYF.